The source of this T cell receptor (beta chain) is a study of T cell responses to AZD1222 COVID-19 vaccine. Study-level findings and limits: Donors, mostly white British, included more females; clonal diversity was possibly underestimated. Baseline serostatus was positive in only six or seven AZD1222 recipients.

Concerning this clone itself: Its antigen is undetermined.

Repertoires were generated with immunoSEQ multiplex PCR, while TCRdb's copy carries only in-frame clones and drops some. The table lists about 120,000 clones, roughly nine tenths of them singletons, with less than 6.5% in the top ten. V lost 4 bases to trimming and J lost 6 bases; unmatched junction nucleotides: 0. The CDR3 totals 14 residues. The germline V gene encodes CDR1 PRHDT and CDR2 FYEKMQ (reference sequence). The TCR sequence derives from an adult in good health. Specimen: peripheral blood, collected on day 0 of AZD1222 vaccination. The gene calls are TRBV13 and TRBJ1-6; the match to TRBD1 covers 10 bases. The CDR3: CASSWTGGNSPLHF. CDR3 in DNA: TGTGCCAGCAGCTGGACAGGGGGTAATTCACCCCTCCACTTT.